Listed below are T cell receptor beta chains from one sample, sequenced in a study of shared clonotypes between healthy human individuals. Clones were sequenced by immunoSEQ multiplex PCR, and TCRdb holds only the in-frame ones, with some missing. This table has some 2,100,000 clones, 93% appearing once. The sample consisted of naive CD8+ T cells from PBMCs. These receptors all come from a man aged 18-30 years in good health. Some clones in this sample may be carry-over from other donors' samples. Each CDR3 is given with its conserved first and last residue. Fields, in order: CDR3 protein, CDR3 DNA, J gene, D gene, clone size, V gene. The D gene is left open where the match is weak. Not all rows give a size; the values are once, few, many and, for expanded clones, a class.

CDR3 protein: CASAPLREYHEQYF
CDR3 DNA: TGTGCCAGCGCTCCCTTGCGGGAGTATCACGAGCAGTACTTC
J gene: TRBJ2-7
D gene: TRBD2
clone size: -
V gene: TRBV7-2

CDR3 protein: CASSLEGGRAFF
CDR3 DNA: TGTGCCAGCAGCTTAGAGGGTGGGAGAGCTTTCTTT
J gene: TRBJ1-1
D gene: -
clone size: -
V gene: TRBV13

CDR3 protein: CASSIQDGETQYF
CDR3 DNA: TGTGCCAGTAGTATTCAGGATGGGGAGACCCAGTACTTC
J gene: TRBJ2-5
D gene: -
clone size: -
V gene: TRBV19

CDR3 protein: CASSPGVYGYTF
CDR3 DNA: TGTGCCAGCAGTCCCGGGGTCTATGGCTACACCTTC
J gene: TRBJ1-2
D gene: -
clone size: -
V gene: TRBV6-5

CDR3 protein: CASTGTISYNEQFF
CDR3 DNA: TGTGCCAGCACCGGGACTATTTCCTACAATGAGCAGTTCTTC
J gene: TRBJ2-1
D gene: TRBD2
clone size: -
V gene: TRBV19

CDR3 protein: CASSSILIGAGYTF
CDR3 DNA: TGTGCCAGCAGCTCCATCCTCATTGGGGCCGGCTACACCTTC
J gene: TRBJ1-2
D gene: -
clone size: -
V gene: TRBV7-2

CDR3 protein: CASTSRGVGGEKLFF
CDR3 DNA: TGTGCCAGTACCTCCCGGGGGGTCGGGGGTGAAAAACTGTTTTTT
J gene: TRBJ1-4
D gene: -
clone size: -
V gene: TRBV19

CDR3 protein: CASSLGVSSNQPQHF
CDR3 DNA: TGTGCCAGCAGTTTGGGGGTAAGCAGCAATCAGCCCCAGCATTTT
J gene: TRBJ1-5
D gene: -
clone size: -
V gene: TRBV27

CDR3 protein: CASSTRTVYNEQFF
CDR3 DNA: TGTGCCAGCAGCACCCGGACAGTATACAATGAGCAGTTCTTC
J gene: TRBJ2-1
D gene: -
clone size: -
V gene: TRBV7-2

CDR3 protein: CAASPGGENFEAFF
CDR3 DNA: TGTGCCGCCTCTCCGGGGGGGGAGAATTTTGAAGCTTTCTTT
J gene: TRBJ1-1
D gene: -
clone size: -
V gene: TRBV2

CDR3 protein: CASSPQGTDNQPQHF
CDR3 DNA: TGTGCCAGCAGTCCTCAAGGGACCGACAATCAGCCCCAGCATTTT
J gene: TRBJ1-5
D gene: -
clone size: -
V gene: TRBV6-5

CDR3 protein: CASSDQGGYEQYF
CDR3 DNA: TGTGCCAGCAGTGATCAGGGTGGCTACGAGCAGTACTTC
J gene: TRBJ2-7
D gene: -
clone size: -
V gene: TRBV6-1

CDR3 protein: CASSSRGGSRYEQYF
CDR3 DNA: TGTGCCAGCAGCTCCCGAGGGGGTTCGCGCTACGAGCAGTACTTC
J gene: TRBJ2-7
D gene: -
clone size: -
V gene: TRBV11-1

CDR3 protein: CASSINLAGGPADTQYF
CDR3 DNA: TGTGCCAGCAGCATAAACCTAGCGGGAGGGCCCGCAGATACGCAGTATTTT
J gene: TRBJ2-3
D gene: TRBD2
clone size: -
V gene: TRBV7-9

CDR3 protein: CASSPITGETQYF
CDR3 DNA: TGTGCCAGTAGTCCCATTACTGGAGAGACCCAGTACTTC
J gene: TRBJ2-5
D gene: -
clone size: -
V gene: TRBV19

CDR3 protein: CAHGGGGFPQYF
CDR3 DNA: TGTGCACATGGAGGGGGCGGCTTTCCGCAGTATTTT
J gene: TRBJ2-3
D gene: -
clone size: once
V gene: TRBV6-1

CDR3 protein: CAWSLRALNQPQHF
CDR3 DNA: TGTGCCTGGAGTCTCAGGGCCCTCAATCAGCCCCAGCATTTT
J gene: TRBJ1-5
D gene: -
clone size: few
V gene: TRBV30

CDR3 protein: CASSSRAVDGANVLTF
CDR3 DNA: TGTGCCAGCAGCTCCCGCGCTGTGGATGGGGCCAACGTCCTGACTTTC
J gene: TRBJ2-6
D gene: -
clone size: once
V gene: TRBV7-2

CDR3 protein: CASSLYGARNEKLFF
CDR3 DNA: TGTGCCAGCAGCCTCTACGGGGCCCGGAATGAAAAACTGTTTTTT
J gene: TRBJ1-4
D gene: -
clone size: -
V gene: TRBV7-6

CDR3 protein: CASSDFVEQFF
CDR3 DNA: TGTGCCAGCAGTGATTTCGTGGAGCAGTTCTTC
J gene: TRBJ2-1
D gene: -
clone size: -
V gene: TRBV6-1

CDR3 protein: CASSLGGTQETQYF
CDR3 DNA: TGCGCCAGCAGCTTGGGAGGGACCCAAGAGACCCAGTACTTC
J gene: TRBJ2-5
D gene: -
clone size: -
V gene: TRBV5-1

CDR3 protein: CASSFYLAGVQYF
CDR3 DNA: TGTGCCAGCAGCTTTTACCTAGCGGGCGTTCAGTACTTC
J gene: TRBJ2-4
D gene: TRBD2
clone size: -
V gene: TRBV5-6

CDR3 protein: CASSLAGTAEAFF
CDR3 DNA: TGTGCCAGCAGCTTAGCCGGGACCGCCGAAGCTTTCTTT
J gene: TRBJ1-1
D gene: -
clone size: once
V gene: TRBV7-8

CDR3 protein: CSSSGGIDGYTF
CDR3 DNA: TGCTCTTCGTCTGGGGGGATTGATGGCTACACCTTC
J gene: TRBJ1-2
D gene: -
clone size: -
V gene: TRBV5-1

CDR3 protein: CSAINEQFF
CDR3 DNA: TGCAGTGCGATAAATGAGCAGTTCTTC
J gene: TRBJ2-1
D gene: -
clone size: -
V gene: TRBV20-1

CDR3 protein: CASSQDGLAGVTEQFF
CDR3 DNA: TGCGCCAGCAGCCAAGATGGCCTAGCGGGAGTTACTGAGCAGTTCTTC
J gene: TRBJ2-1
D gene: TRBD2
clone size: once
V gene: TRBV4-1

CDR3 protein: CAEKGGVKKNIQYF
CDR3 DNA: TGTGCCGAGAAGGGGGGAGTTAAAAAAAACATTCAGTACTTC
J gene: TRBJ2-4
D gene: -
clone size: once
V gene: TRBV19

CDR3 protein: CSGGPAIMNTEAFF
CDR3 DNA: TGCAGCGGGGGCCCCGCAATAATGAACACTGAAGCTTTCTTT
J gene: TRBJ1-1
D gene: -
clone size: -
V gene: TRBV29-1

CDR3 protein: CASSLEWRGRDTQYF
CDR3 DNA: TGTGCCAGCAGCTTGGAGTGGCGGGGAAGGGATACGCAGTATTTT
J gene: TRBJ2-3
D gene: -
clone size: -
V gene: TRBV5-4

CDR3 protein: CASSLARKGNQPQHF
CDR3 DNA: TGTGCCAGCAGTTTAGCCCGGAAAGGGAATCAGCCCCAGCATTTT
J gene: TRBJ1-5
D gene: -
clone size: -
V gene: TRBV27

CDR3 protein: CASSPLAGGSYEQYF
CDR3 DNA: TGTGCCAGCAGTCCACTAGCGGGAGGGAGCTACGAGCAGTACTTC
J gene: TRBJ2-7
D gene: TRBD2
clone size: -
V gene: TRBV27

CDR3 protein: CASSWAGHSGTQYF
CDR3 DNA: TGTGCCAGCAGTTGGGCAGGACATTCAGGGACCCAGTACTTC
J gene: TRBJ2-5
D gene: -
clone size: -
V gene: TRBV27

CDR3 protein: CASSLSLDRPNTGELFF
CDR3 DNA: TGTGCCAGCAGCTTGTCCCTGGACAGACCGAACACCGGGGAGCTGTTTTTT
J gene: TRBJ2-2
D gene: -
clone size: -
V gene: TRBV7-6

CDR3 protein: CASSLRTPKNEQFF
CDR3 DNA: TGTGCCAGCAGCCTACGTACACCTAAGAATGAGCAGTTCTTC
J gene: TRBJ2-1
D gene: -
clone size: -
V gene: TRBV27

CDR3 protein: CASRLKESTEAFF
CDR3 DNA: TGTGCCAGCAGGTTGAAGGAAAGCACTGAAGCTTTCTTT
J gene: TRBJ1-1
D gene: -
clone size: few
V gene: TRBV27

CDR3 protein: CASSQDGYLAEAFF
CDR3 DNA: TGCGCCAGCAGCCAAGATGGGTATCTGGCTGAAGCTTTCTTT
J gene: TRBJ1-1
D gene: -
clone size: -
V gene: TRBV4-3

CDR3 protein: CASSGKRLAGTGVGQPQHF
CDR3 DNA: TGTGCCAGCAGTGGAAAACGACTTGCCGGGACAGGGGTGGGACAGCCCCAGCATTTT
J gene: TRBJ1-5
D gene: TRBD1
clone size: -
V gene: TRBV6-1

CDR3 protein: CASGPWTSGISEQYF
CDR3 DNA: TGTGCCAGCGGTCCATGGACTAGCGGGATCTCCGAGCAGTACTTC
J gene: TRBJ2-7
D gene: TRBD2
clone size: -
V gene: TRBV9

CDR3 protein: CASSPDSSYEQYF
CDR3 DNA: TGTGCCAGCAGTCCGGACAGCTCCTACGAGCAGTACTTC
J gene: TRBJ2-7
D gene: -
clone size: -
V gene: TRBV6-5

CDR3 protein: CASSIIRGPYNEQFF
CDR3 DNA: TGTGCCAGTAGTATAATCCGGGGTCCCTACAATGAGCAGTTCTTC
J gene: TRBJ2-1
D gene: -
clone size: -
V gene: TRBV19